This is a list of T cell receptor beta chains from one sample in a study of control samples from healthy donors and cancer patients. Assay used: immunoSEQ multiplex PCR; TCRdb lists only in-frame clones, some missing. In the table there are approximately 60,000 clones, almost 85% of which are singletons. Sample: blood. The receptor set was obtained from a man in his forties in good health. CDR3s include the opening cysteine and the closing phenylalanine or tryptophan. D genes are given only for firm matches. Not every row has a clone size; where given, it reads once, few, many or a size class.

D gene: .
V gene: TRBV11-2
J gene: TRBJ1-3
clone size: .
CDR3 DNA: TGTGCCAGCAGCTTAGGGTGGAACCTAAACACCATATATTTT
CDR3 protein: CASSLGWNLNTIYF

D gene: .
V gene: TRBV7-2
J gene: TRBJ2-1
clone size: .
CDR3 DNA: TGTGCCAGCAGCTTAGGTTTGCAGGTCTATGAGCAGTTCTTC
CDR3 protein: CASSLGLQVYEQFF

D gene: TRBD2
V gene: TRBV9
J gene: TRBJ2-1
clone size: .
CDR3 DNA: TGTGCCAGCACTAGCGGAGGTTACAATGAGCAGTTCTTC
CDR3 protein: CASTSGGYNEQFF

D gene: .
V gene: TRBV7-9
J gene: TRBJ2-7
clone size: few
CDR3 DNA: TGTGCCAGCAGCTTAGAAGGGGGAGGGTCCTACGAGCAGTACTTC
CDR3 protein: CASSLEGGGSYEQYF

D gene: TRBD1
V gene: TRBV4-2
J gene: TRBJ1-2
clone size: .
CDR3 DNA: TGTGCCAGCAGCCCTCAAATAATACCCGGGACAGGGTCGGATGGCTACACCTTC
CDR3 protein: CASSPQIIPGTGSDGYTF

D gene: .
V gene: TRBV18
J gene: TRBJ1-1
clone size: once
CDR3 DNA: TGTGCCAGCTCACCTAGAAACGGGGGGGGCACTGAAGCTTTCTTT
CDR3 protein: CASSPRNGGGTEAFF

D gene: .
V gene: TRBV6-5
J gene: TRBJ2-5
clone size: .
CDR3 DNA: TGTGCCAGCAGTCCAACAGGGATTGAGACCCAGTACTTC
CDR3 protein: CASSPTGIETQYF

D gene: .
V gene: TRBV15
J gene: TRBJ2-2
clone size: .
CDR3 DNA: TGTGCCACCAGCAGAGATCTTTTGGGCGGAACCGGGGAGCTGTTTTTT
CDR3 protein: CATSRDLLGGTGELFF

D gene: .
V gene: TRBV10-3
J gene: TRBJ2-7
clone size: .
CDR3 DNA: TGTGCCATCAGTGAGTCCAGGGGAGAGGGGCAGTACTTC
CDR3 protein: CAISESRGEGQYF

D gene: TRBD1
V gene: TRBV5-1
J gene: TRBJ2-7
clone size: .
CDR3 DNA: TGCGCCAGCAGCTTGGAACAGGGGGCGACCTACGAGCAGTACTTC
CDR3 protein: CASSLEQGATYEQYF

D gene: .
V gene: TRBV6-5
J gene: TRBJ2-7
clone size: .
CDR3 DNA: TGTGCCAGCAGTTACGGAGCCTCACAAACCTACGAGCAGTACTTC
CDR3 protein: CASSYGASQTYEQYF

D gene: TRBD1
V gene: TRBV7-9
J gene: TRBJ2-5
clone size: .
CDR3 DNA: TGTGCCAGCAGACAGGACGTCGGGACAGGGCCAGAGACCCAGTACTTC
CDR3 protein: CASRQDVGTGPETQYF

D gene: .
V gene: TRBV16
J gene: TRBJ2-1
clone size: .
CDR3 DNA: TGTGCCAGCAGCCCTTTTCTCGGGGGCGGCAATGAGCAGTTCTTC
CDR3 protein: CASSPFLGGGNEQFF

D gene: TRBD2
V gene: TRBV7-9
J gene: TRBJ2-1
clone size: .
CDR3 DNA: TGTGCCAGCAGCTTAGTTTTGGGACTAGCGGCCTTTCGTCAGTTCTTC
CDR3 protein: CASSLVLGLAAFRQFF

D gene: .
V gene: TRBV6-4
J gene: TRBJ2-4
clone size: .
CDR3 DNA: TGTGCCAGCAGTGAAGAGGCCACGTTAAGCATTCAGTACTTC
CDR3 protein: CASSEEATLSIQYF

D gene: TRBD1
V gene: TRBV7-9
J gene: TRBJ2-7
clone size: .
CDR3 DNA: TGTGCCAGCAGTCACCCCCGGGACAGGGTGACCTACGAGCAGTACTTC
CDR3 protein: CASSHPRDRVTYEQYF

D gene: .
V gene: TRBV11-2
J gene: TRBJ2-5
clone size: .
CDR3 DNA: TGTGCCAGCAGCCGGGTTTTGGGGAAACAAGAGACCCAGTACTTC
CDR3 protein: CASSRVLGKQETQYF

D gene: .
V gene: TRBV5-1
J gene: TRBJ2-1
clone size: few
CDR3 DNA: TGCGCCAGCAGCTTGGACCCCACGAATGAGCAGTTCTTC
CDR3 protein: CASSLDPTNEQFF

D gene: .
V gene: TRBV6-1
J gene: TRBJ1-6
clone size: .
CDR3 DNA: TGTGCCAGCAGTTTCGGGTCTTCCAATAATTCACCCCTCCACTTT
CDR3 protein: CASSFGSSNNSPLHF

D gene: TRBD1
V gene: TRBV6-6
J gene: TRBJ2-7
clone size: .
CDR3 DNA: TGTGCCAGCAGATCACCGCGGACAGGGGGCGGCTACGAGCAGTACTTC
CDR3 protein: CASRSPRTGGGYEQYF

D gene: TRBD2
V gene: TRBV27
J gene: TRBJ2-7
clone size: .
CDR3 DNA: TGTGCCAGCAGTCCCATGGGACTAGCGGGAGTGAGAGAGCAGTACTTC
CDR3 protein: CASSPMGLAGVREQYF

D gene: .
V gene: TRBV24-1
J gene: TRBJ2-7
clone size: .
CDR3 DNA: TGTGCCACCAGTGATCCCCGGTTGCTAACCTACGAGCAGTACTTC
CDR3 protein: CATSDPRLLTYEQYF

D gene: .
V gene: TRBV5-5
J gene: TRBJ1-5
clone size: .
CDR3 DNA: TGTGCCAGCAGCTTAGACGGGAATCAGCCCCAGCATTTT
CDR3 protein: CASSLDGNQPQHF

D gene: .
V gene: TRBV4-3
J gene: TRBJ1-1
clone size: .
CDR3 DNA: TGCGCCAGCAGCCGCGGTCGCTACATGAACACTGAAGCTTTCTTT
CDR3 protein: CASSRGRYMNTEAFF

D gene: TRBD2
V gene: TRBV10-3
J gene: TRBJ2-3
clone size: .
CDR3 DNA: TGTGCCATCAGCGCGGGGGGAGATACGCAGTATTTT
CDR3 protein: CAISAGGDTQYF

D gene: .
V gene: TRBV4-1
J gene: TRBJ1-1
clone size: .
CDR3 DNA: TGCGCCAGCAGACGAACTTTTACAGCGAACACTGAAGCTTTCTTT
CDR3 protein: CASRRTFTANTEAFF

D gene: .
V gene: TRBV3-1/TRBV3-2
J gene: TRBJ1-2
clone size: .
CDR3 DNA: TGTGCCAGCAGCCAAGATAGAGCGGCAACTGGGGGCTACACCTTC
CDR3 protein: CASSQDRAATGGYTF

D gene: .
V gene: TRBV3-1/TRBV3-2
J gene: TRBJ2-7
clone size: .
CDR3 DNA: TGTGCCAGCACTCAGGAGACGTTAGGCGAGCAGTACTTC
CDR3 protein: CASTQETLGEQYF

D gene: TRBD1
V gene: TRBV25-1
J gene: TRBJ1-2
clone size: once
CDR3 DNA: TGTGCCAGCAGTAATCCCACAGGGGGAAACTATGGCTACACCTTC
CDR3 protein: CASSNPTGGNYGYTF

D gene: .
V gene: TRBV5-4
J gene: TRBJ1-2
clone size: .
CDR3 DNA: TGTGCCAGCAGCCCAGGCATGGATGGCTACACCTTC
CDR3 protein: CASSPGMDGYTF

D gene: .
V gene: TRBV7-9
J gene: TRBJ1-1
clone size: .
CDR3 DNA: TGTGCCAGCAGCCCTTGGGGGGGGGCTACCACTGAAGCTTTCTTT
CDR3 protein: CASSPWGGATTEAFF

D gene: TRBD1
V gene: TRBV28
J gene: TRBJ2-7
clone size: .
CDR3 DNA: TGTGCCAGCAGCCGGACAGGGGGCATCGACGAGCAGTACTTC
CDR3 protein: CASSRTGGIDEQYF

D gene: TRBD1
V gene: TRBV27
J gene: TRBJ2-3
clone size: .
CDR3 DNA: TGTGCCAGCAGTTCTATCCGGGACAGGGGGCGAGATACGCAGTATTTT
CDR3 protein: CASSSIRDRGRDTQYF

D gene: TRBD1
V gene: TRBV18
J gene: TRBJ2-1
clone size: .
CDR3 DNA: TGTGCCAGCTCGGGACAGCTCTACAATGAGCAGTTCTTC
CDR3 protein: CASSGQLYNEQFF

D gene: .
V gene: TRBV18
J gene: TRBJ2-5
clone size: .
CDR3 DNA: TGTGCCAGCTCACCATCCCGGGAACAAGAGACCCAGTACTTC
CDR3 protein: CASSPSREQETQYF

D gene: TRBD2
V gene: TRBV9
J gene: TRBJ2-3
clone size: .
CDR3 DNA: TGTGCCAGCAGCGTAGGGCTAGCGGGGCTAAGGGATACGCAGTATTTT
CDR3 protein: CASSVGLAGLRDTQYF

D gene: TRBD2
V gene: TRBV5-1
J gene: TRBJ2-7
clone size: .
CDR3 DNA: TGCGCCAGCAGCAATACAGCGGGACCCTACGAGCAGTACTTC
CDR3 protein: CASSNTAGPYEQYF

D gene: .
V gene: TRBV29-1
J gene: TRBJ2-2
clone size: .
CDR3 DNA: TGCAGCGTTGAAAGGGTGAACACCGGGGAGCTGTTTTTT
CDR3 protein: CSVERVNTGELFF

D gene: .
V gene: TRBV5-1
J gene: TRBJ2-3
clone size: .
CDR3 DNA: TGCGCCAGCAGCCCGGATGGAGGGGGAGTCAGCACAGATACGCAGTATTTT
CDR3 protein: CASSPDGGGVSTDTQYF

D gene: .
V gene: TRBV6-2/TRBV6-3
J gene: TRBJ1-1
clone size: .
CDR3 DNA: TGTGCCAGCAGCCGACAGTCCTTGAACACTGAAGCTTTCTTT
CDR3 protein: CASSRQSLNTEAFF

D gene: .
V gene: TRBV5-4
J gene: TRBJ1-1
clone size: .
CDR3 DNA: TGTGCCAGCAGCTTGGAAGGGAACAGGGCTTTGGAAGCTTTCTTT
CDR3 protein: CASSLEGNRALEAFF

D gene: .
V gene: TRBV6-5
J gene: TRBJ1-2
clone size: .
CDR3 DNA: TGTGCCAGCACCACTAGGGGGGTTGGCTACACCTTC
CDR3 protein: CASTTRGVGYTF

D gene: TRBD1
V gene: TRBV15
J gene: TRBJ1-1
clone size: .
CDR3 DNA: TGTGCCACCAGCAGAGGCCTCGGGGCAGGGGGCGGGGGCGCAGCTTTCTTT
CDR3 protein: CATSRGLGAGGGGAAFF

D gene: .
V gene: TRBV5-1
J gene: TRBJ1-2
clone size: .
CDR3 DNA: TGCGCCAGCAGCTTGGGACTCCTCCCTAACTATGGCTACACCTTC
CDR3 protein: CASSLGLLPNYGYTF

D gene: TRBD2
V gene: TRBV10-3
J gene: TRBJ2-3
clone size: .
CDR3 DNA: TGTGCCATCGCGACTAGCGGGGGGTCCACAGATACGCAGTATTTT
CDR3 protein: CAIATSGGSTDTQYF

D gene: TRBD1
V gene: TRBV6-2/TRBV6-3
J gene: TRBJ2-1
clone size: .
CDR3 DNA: TGTGCCAGCAGTTACAGGACAGGGGGGTCCTCCTACAATGAGCAGTTCTTC
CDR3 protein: CASSYRTGGSSYNEQFF

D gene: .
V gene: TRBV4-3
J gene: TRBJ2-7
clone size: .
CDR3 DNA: TGCGCCAGCAGCCAAGAATTCCTAGTCTACGAGCAGTACTTC
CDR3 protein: CASSQEFLVYEQYF

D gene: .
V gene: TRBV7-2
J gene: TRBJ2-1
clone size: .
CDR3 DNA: TGTGCCAGCAGCTTAGGGTATCGGTTAAGCTCCTACAATGAGCAGTTCTTC
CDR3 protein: CASSLGYRLSSYNEQFF